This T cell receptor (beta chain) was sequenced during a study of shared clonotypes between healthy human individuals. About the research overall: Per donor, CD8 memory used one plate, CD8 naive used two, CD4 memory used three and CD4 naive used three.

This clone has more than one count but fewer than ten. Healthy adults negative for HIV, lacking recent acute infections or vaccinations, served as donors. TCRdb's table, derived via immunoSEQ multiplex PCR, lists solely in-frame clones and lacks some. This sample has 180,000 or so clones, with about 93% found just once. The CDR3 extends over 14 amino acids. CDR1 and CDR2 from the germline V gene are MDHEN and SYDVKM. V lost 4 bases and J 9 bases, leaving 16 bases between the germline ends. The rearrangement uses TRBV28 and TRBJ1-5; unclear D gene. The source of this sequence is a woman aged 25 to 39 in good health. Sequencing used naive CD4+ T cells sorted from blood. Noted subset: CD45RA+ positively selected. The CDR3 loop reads CASSSYTDLRPQHF. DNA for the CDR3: TGTGCCAGCAGTTCTTACACCGATTTAAGGCCCCAGCATTTT. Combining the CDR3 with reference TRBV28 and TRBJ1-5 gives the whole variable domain DVKVTQSSRYLVKRTGEKVFLECVQDMDHENMFWYRQDPGLGLRLIYFSYDVKMKEKGDIPEGYSVSREKKERFSLILESASTNQTSMYLCASSSYTDLRPQHFGDGTRLSIL.